The next 3 T cell receptor beta chains were all read from a single sample in a study of cytomegalovirus exposure and HLA in healthy donors. Both 60 Vbeta primers and 13 Jbeta primers went into the PCR. Profiling relied on immunoSEQ multiplex PCR, and the TCRdb table lists in-frame clones only, not all of them. This repertoire shows roughly 150,000 clones, about 68% found once; its top ten account for more than 1.2%. Specimen: PBMCs. The receptors shown here come from a young man in good health and CMV-seronegative.

The chain links TRBV27 to TRBJ1-1, with D unclear. V was pared by 5 bases and J by 1 base, with 14 bases between. The CDR3 length is 15 residues. Germline V lookup: CDR1 MNHEY, CDR2 SMNVEV (reference sequence). The CDR3 is CASSPPFPRNTEAFF. The CDR3 DNA reads TGTGCCAGCAGTCCCCCCTTCCCCCGGAACACTGAAGCTTTCTTT.

This rearrangement joins TRBV7-2 to TRBJ2-7; D remains unclear. Germline-derived CDR1 and CDR2 are SGHTA and FQGNSA. Trimming stripped 1 base from V and 7 bases from J, with 11 bases between. The CDR3 is 13 residues long. The CDR3 here is CASSLVAHQEQYF. CDR3 in DNA: TGTGCCAGCAGCTTAGTAGCCCACCAAGAGCAGTACTTC.

The chain has TRBV6-6 and TRBJ1-3; no reliable D call. Germline-derived CDR1 and CDR2 are MNHNY and SVGAGI (reference sequence). The CDR3 has 14 residues. V dropped 6 bases and J dropped 0 bases, with 9 bases sitting between them. CDR3 region: CASREFYSGNTIYF. CDR3 sequence (DNA): TGTGCCAGCAGGGAGTTTTACTCTGGAAACACCATATATTTT.